A single sample gave rise to the 27 T cell receptor beta chains below, sequenced in a study of persistence of HIV-infected CD4 T cells. Cells were stimulated with overlapping HIV-1 Gag 15-mer peptides. Sorted nonresponding memory CD4+ T cells were CD40L-negative, CD69-negative, CD45RO-high. The libraries were made with immunoSEQ version 4 in survey mode. This table comes from immunoSEQ multiplex PCR, and its TCRdb copy is limited to in-frame clones, with some not included. This table holds roughly 35,000 clones, around 86% found once. The antigens for these receptors are not known. The input for sequencing was cultured CD4+ T cells from PBMCs, taken from a patient who received antiretroviral therapy. These receptors were collected from an adult with HIV. The donor label of this sample is uncertain.

The CDR3 DNA is TGTGCCTGGAATCCGCCTGGGGCCAACGGGGAGCTGTTTTTT. Its protein is CAWNPPGANGELFF. The rearrangement links TRBV30 to TRBJ2-2; D perhaps matches TRBD1 (5 bases). V gave up 4 bases and J gave up 7 bases, with 16 bases separating them. Germline CDR1 reads GTSNPN; CDR2 reads SVGIG (reference sequence). The CDR3 spans 14 residues.

The CDR3 nucleotides are TGTGCCAGTAGTAGAGGGTCCACTAATGAAAAACTGTTTTTT. Translating it yields CASSRGSTNEKLFF. This chain uses TRBV19 with TRBJ1-4; D unclear. Germline V gene data show CDR1 as LNHDA and CDR2 as SQIVND (reference sequence). Trimming took 4 bases from V and 2 from J, leaving 8 bases between them. The CDR3 has 14 amino acids.

This clone came up a few times. CDR3 residues: CASSFLADNSPLHF. DNA for the CDR3: TGTGCCAGCAGCTTCCTGGCAGATAATTCACCCCTCCACTTT. The genes are TRBV5-5 and TRBJ1-6; D gene uncertain. Germline loops: CDR1 SGHKS, CDR2 YYEKEE (reference sequence). This CDR3 region has 14 residues. Deletions cut 2 bases from V and 5 bases from J, with 8 bases between.

The rearrangement uses TRBV5-4 and TRBJ2-7; no clear D. Trimming pared 1 base from V and 0 bases from J, leaving 8 bases between. Per germline, CDR1 SGHNT and CDR2 YYREEE (reference sequence). The CDR3 loop spans 14 amino acids. The CDR3 reads CASSLQVSSYEQYF. CDR3 DNA: TGTGCCAGCAGCTTGCAGGTTAGCTCCTACGAGCAGTACTTC.

The chain joins TRBV2 to TRBJ2-7; a possible D gene is TRBD1 (5 bases). Germline V lookup: CDR1 SNHLY, CDR2 FYNNEI. Trimming left V 1 base short and J 3 bases short, with 10 bases between. The CDR3 has 14 residues. CDR3 nucleotide sequence: TGTGCCAGCAGTGAAGAGGGGCGTATCTACGAGCAGTACTTC. It translates to CASSEEGRIYEQYF.

The chain has TRBV30 and TRBJ1-3, with D uncertain. V lost 3 bases and J 0 bases, leaving 6 bases between the germline ends. The CDR3 has 13 residues. Germline CDR1 GTSNPN, CDR2 SVGIG (reference sequence). CDR3 sequence reads: CAWRLISGNTIYF. CDR3 coding DNA: TGTGCCTGGAGATTAATCTCTGGAAACACCATATATTTT. Full variable domain (remainder filled in from reference TRBV30 and TRBJ1-3): SQTIHQWPATLVQPVGSPLSLECTVEGTSNPNLYWYRQAAGRGLQLLFYSVGIGQISSEVPQNLSASRPQDRQFILSSKKLLLSDSGFYLCAWRLISGNTIYFGEGSWLTVV.

This clone was seen more than once but under ten times. The chain employs TRBV19 and TRBJ1-5, with D unclear. Germline values: CDR1 LNHDA, CDR2 SQIVND (reference sequence). The CDR3 sequence is 15 residues long. Between the trimmed V and J ends, which lost 7 bases and 0 bases, there was a span of 13 bases. CDR3 protein: CASNSAGDSNQPQHF. The CDR3 DNA follows: TGTGCCAGTAACTCGGCAGGAGATAGCAATCAGCCCCAGCATTTT.

The chain couples TRBV13 to TRBJ2-7; 7 bases map to TRBD1. CDR3 length: 16 amino acids. V gave up 0 bases and J gave up 1 base; unmatched junction bases: 6. From germline, CDR1 is PRHDT and CDR2 FYEKMQ (reference sequence). The CDR3 DNA reads TGTGCCAGCAGCTTAGGTGGCAGGGGGTTTTCCTACGAGCAGTACTTC. Translation gives CASSLGGRGFSYEQYF.

This clone has a handful of counts. The gene calls are TRBV12-5 and TRBJ2-2; 9 bases map to TRBD1. Germline values: CDR1 LGHNT, CDR2 FRNRAP. CDR3 length: 18 residues. V trimming: 6 bases; J trimming: 1 base; junction bases outside the gene matches: 12. The CDR3 sequence: CASGRLASGQGNTGELFF. The CDR3 DNA sequence: TGTGCTAGTGGCCGTCTGGCCTCGGGACAGGGGAACACCGGGGAGCTGTTTTTT. Based on the CDR3 plus reference TRBV12-5 and TRBJ2-2, the full variable domain is DARVTQTPRHKVTEMGQEVTMRCQPILGHNTVFWYRQTMMQGLELLAYFRNRAPLDDSGMPKDRFSAEMPDATLATLKIQPSEPRDSAVYFCASGRLASGQGNTGELFFGEGSRLTVL.

This clone was counted a few times. The chain uses TRBV5-1 and TRBJ1-2; TRBD1 is a possible D gene (5 bases). Germline V gene lookup returns CDR1 SGHRS and CDR2 YFSETQ. V lost 3 bases to trimming and J lost 12 bases, with 21 bases between them. The CDR3 runs 14 residues. The CDR3: CASSSLRDGKEDTF. CDR3 bases: TGCGCCAGCAGCTCCCTCCGGGACGGAAAAGAGGACACCTTC.

The V and J genes are TRBV30 and TRBJ2-6; D may be TRBD2 (6 bases). With 3 bases removed from V and 0 bases from J, the gap between germline ends came to 12 bases. CDR3 length equals 16 residues. Looked up from germline, CDR1 is GTSNPN and CDR2 is SVGIG (reference sequence). The chain's CDR3 is CAWSGGKSSGANVLTF. The CDR3, as DNA: TGTGCCTGGAGCGGCGGGAAGAGCTCTGGGGCCAACGTCCTGACTTTC.

V and J are TRBV18 and TRBJ1-5; TRBD1 might be the D (5 bases). Germline assignment: CDR1 KGHSH and CDR2 LQKENI. V was pared by 2 bases and J by 1 base, with 6 bases between. This CDR3 has 14 residues. The CDR3 bases are TGTGCCAGCTCACCAGGACAAAGCAATCAGCCCCAGCATTTT. Amino acids: CASSPGQSNQPQHF.

The rearrangement uses TRBV5-1 and TRBJ1-3, with D perhaps TRBD1 (5 bases). The CDR3 runs to 14 residues. In germline, CDR1 is SGHRS, CDR2 YFSETQ. Trimming shortened V by 0 bases and J by 4 bases, and 8 bases separated the two germline ends. The CDR3, as DNA: TGCGCCAGCAGCTTGGCGACAGCGGGAAACACCATATATTTT. Amino acids: CASSLATAGNTIYF.

The V gene is TRBV12-3 or TRBV12-4, the J gene TRBJ1-3; D gene uncertain. Trimming cost V 5 bases and J 3 bases, with 8 bases left between them. The CDR3 contains 13 residues. The CDR3 region has the DNA TGTGCCAGCAGTACCTACAGTGGAAACACCATATATTTT. Encoded protein: CASSTYSGNTIYF.

V and J are TRBV7-9 and TRBJ1-6; D uncertain. Germline CDR1 reads SEHNR; CDR2 reads FQNEAQ (reference sequence). CDR3 length: 13 amino acids. V was cut by 6 bases and J by 4 bases, with 7 bases left in between. CDR3 bases: TGTGCCAGCAGGGACCTATATAATTCACCCCTCCACTTT. This codes for CASRDLYNSPLHF.

The rearrangement links TRBV6-5 to TRBJ1-1; no firm D call. The CDR3 is 14 amino acids. Germline values: CDR1 MNHEY, CDR2 SVGAGI. V was trimmed by 4 bases and J by 4 bases, leaving 13 bases between them. This CDR3 reads CASSLDDFATEAFF. CDR3 in DNA: TGTGCCAGCAGTTTGGACGATTTTGCCACTGAAGCTTTCTTT.

The rearrangement joins TRBV10-1 to TRBJ1-1; unclear D gene. V was clipped by 6 bases and J by 8 bases, with 16 bases between them. CDR3 size: 13 residues. Germline CDR1 and CDR2: WNHNN and SYGVQD (reference sequence). The CDR3 region has the DNA TGCGCCAGCAGCATGGAACCATATTCAGAAGCTTTCTTT. Residues: CASSMEPYSEAFF.

V is TRBV27 and J is TRBJ2-2; D not certain. CDR3 length equals 15 residues. Looked up from germline, CDR1 is MNHEY and CDR2 is SMNVEV (reference sequence). Trimming removed 2 bases at V and 1 base at J, with 8 bases between. The CDR3 sequence: CASSLNWVNTGELFF. The CDR3, as DNA: TGTGCCAGCAGTTTAAATTGGGTGAACACCGGGGAGCTGTTTTTT.

The chain has TRBV14 and TRBJ2-3; possible D gene TRBD1, 6 bases. V was cut by 6 bases and J by 3 bases, with 22 bases left in between. This CDR3 is 17 amino acids long. CDR1 and CDR2 (germline): SGHDN, FVKESK. CDR3 in DNA: TGTGCCAGCAGGGACGATCAAGGGGACAACGGGACAGATACGCAGTATTTT. It codes for CASRDDQGDNGTDTQYF.

The gene calls are TRBV27 and TRBJ1-2; the D is unclear. Germline assignment: CDR1 MNHEY and CDR2 SMNVEV (reference sequence). The ends were cut back, 7 bases at V and 6 bases at J, with 18 bases in the middle. The CDR3 length is 14 residues. As DNA, the CDR3 is TGTGCCAGCAAAAATCGGACCTTAGGCCATGGCTACACCTTC. Its translation: CASKNRTLGHGYTF.

The chain recombines TRBV7-9 with TRBJ2-2, with D possibly matching TRBD1 (6 bases). This CDR3 has 14 amino acids. Germline loops: CDR1 SEHNR, CDR2 FQNEAQ (reference sequence). The V gene lost 4 bases and the J gene lost 4 bases, with 10 bases spanning the gap. The CDR3 loop is CASSSVGGTGELFF. The DNA for the CDR3 is TGTGCCAGCAGCTCCGTAGGGGGCACCGGGGAGCTGTTTTTT.

This chain uses TRBV27 with TRBJ1-6; 7 nucleotides match TRBD1. V lost 4 bases and J lost 9; bases outside the gene matches: 3. There are 13 residues in the CDR3. Germline CDR1 reads MNHEY; CDR2 reads SMNVEV (reference sequence). This chain's CDR3 is CASSWDRSSPLHF. The CDR3 nucleotides read TGTGCCAGCAGTTGGGACAGAAGTTCACCCCTCCACTTT.

CDR3 DNA sequence: TGCGCCAGCAGCTTGGACGTCCTAGATAACACCGGGGAGCTGTTTTTT. It yields the protein CASSLDVLDNTGELFF. V usage is TRBV5-1 and J usage is TRBJ2-2; D is uncertain. The V end lost 0 bases, the J end lost 2 bases, and 11 bases lay between the germline ends. The germline gives CDR1 SGHRS, CDR2 YFSETQ. The CDR3 has 16 residues.

This chain uses TRBV5-1 with TRBJ1-1; no clear D gene. Germline assignment: CDR1 SGHRS and CDR2 YFSETQ. The CDR3 has 17 amino acids. V shed 5 bases and J shed 0 bases, with 20 bases lying between them. This CDR3 is CASSGSYGTVMNTEAFF. The CDR3 DNA sequence: TGCGCCAGCAGTGGTTCCTACGGAACCGTAATGAACACTGAAGCTTTCTTT. Together with reference TRBV5-1 and TRBJ1-1, the CDR3 gives the full variable domain: KAGVTQTPRYLIKTRGQQVTLSCSPISGHRSVSWYQQTPGQGLQFLFEYFSETQRNKGNFPGRFSGRQFSNSRSEMNVSTLELGDSALYLCASSGSYGTVMNTEAFFGQGTRLTVV.

V gene TRBV7-9 combines with J gene TRBJ1-4; no clear D gene. With 5 bases removed from V and 3 bases from J, the gap between germline ends came to 10 bases. The CDR3 consists of 14 residues. Per the germline V gene, CDR1 is SEHNR and CDR2 is FQNEAQ (reference sequence). Here the CDR3 reads CASSPTGPNEKLFF. The CDR3 DNA reads TGTGCCAGCAGCCCAACCGGACCTAATGAAAAACTGTTTTTT.

This chain joins TRBV12-5 and TRBJ2-5; 11 nucleotides match TRBD2. The J segment lost 1 base and the V segment lost 2 bases, leaving 6 bases of the junction unmatched. Germline values: CDR1 LGHNT, CDR2 FRNRAP. This CDR3 has 17 amino acids. The CDR3 region has the DNA TGTGCTAGTGGTTTGCCGGGACTAGCGGATTTCCAAGAGACCCAGTACTTC. Translated: CASGLPGLADFQETQYF.

This chain connects TRBV30 to TRBJ2-1; possibly TRBD1 for D (5 bases). The CDR3 spans 14 residues. Trimming shortened V by 0 bases and J by 7 bases, and 13 bases separated the two germline ends. Per the germline V gene, CDR1 is GTSNPN and CDR2 is SVGIG (reference sequence). The CDR3 here is CAWSVWAPGNEQFF. The CDR3 DNA follows: TGTGCCTGGAGTGTATGGGCCCCAGGGAATGAGCAGTTCTTC.